Detailed here is one T cell receptor beta chain. What it binds is unknown. The data are from a study of CD4 T cells in relation to SARS-CoV-2 and coronaviruses. About the research overall: Crossreactive spike epitopes shared across donors were mapped to their HLA restriction.

Generated by immunoSEQ multiplex PCR, the TCRdb table keeps only in-frame clones and is missing some. The sample comprises approximately 59,000 clones, 87% of which are singletons, and about 1.6% rests with the top ten. Unexposed donor CD4+ T cells date from about 2010-2018, before the COVID-19 pandemic. Cryopreserved PBMCs were CD4-enriched, then split into naive and memory cells. The V gene's germline CDR1 is GTSNPN and CDR2 SVGIG (reference sequence). The CDR3 runs to 14 residues. V trimming: 3 bases; J trimming: 4 bases; junction bases outside the gene matches: 5. Study-wide findings and caveats: SARS-CoV-2-driven expansion was significantly weaker in crossreactive than monoreactive clones.

This chain links TRBV30 with TRBJ2-2; 7 bases align to TRBD1. The clonotype originates from a human donor in good health. Sequenced sample: memory CD4+ T cells from PBMCs. The CDR3 loop is CAWRRTGTTGELFF. The CDR3 region has the DNA TGTGCCTGGAGACGGACAGGTACCACCGGGGAGCTGTTTTTT.